The table lists the clone carrying this T cell receptor (beta chain) with a few counts. Its specificity is not known. Germline-derived CDR1 and CDR2 are SGHRS and YFSETQ. J lost 1 base, V lost 6 bases, and 5 bases had no gene match. There are 15 residues in the CDR3. Libraries were prepared by immunoSEQ multiplex PCR; TCRdb keeps only in-frame clonotypes and omits some of them. The repertoire has about 200,000 clones, under 95% of them found once; the top ten carry over 0.95%. The data were obtained in a study of T cell responses to AZD1222 COVID-19 vaccine. Overall study results and limits: Close to half of spike-specific TCRs reportedly recognize unmutated variant regions. A mostly white British donor set with more females was recruited, and clonal diversity was possibly underestimated. Of the AZD1222 recipients, only six were seropositive at baseline.

Second-dose timings of about 4 or about 12 weeks were pooled. The rearrangement joins TRBV5-1 to TRBJ2-5; 11 bases line up with TRBD2. The sample in question was peripheral blood, obtained 28 days after the second AZD1222 dose. The TCR sequence derives from an adult who received the AZD1222 COVID-19 vaccine. CDR3 loop: CASKLSGGAQETQYF. The CDR3 DNA reads as TGCGCCAGCAAGCTTAGCGGGGGGGCCCAAGAGACCCAGTACTTC.